This TCR beta chain is from a study of tumor and adjacent non-tumor tissue in lung cancer. RNA was extracted from bulk tissue without any cell sorting. Distant lung tissue was collected more than 3 cm away from the tumor edge. TCRbeta libraries were built with three rounds of nested PCR, modified from ARM-PCR. MiXCR was run by TCRdb on the multiplex PCR reads, yielding one entry per CDR3 protein. The sample holds more than 85,000 distinct CDR3 sequences, 60% to 80% seen once. This clonotype was found a few times. Since the CDR3 does not end with the conserved phenylalanine or tryptophan, this likely comes from a read error. Sequencing input: distant non-tumor lung tissue. This clonotype originated in a man aged 30 to 45 with non-small cell lung cancer.

CDR3 coding DNA: TGTGCCAGCAGTTATGGGGGAGCGATGAACACTGAAGCTTTCTTA. Its translation is CASSYGGAMNTEAFL. V gene TRBV6-5 combines with J gene TRBJ1-1, with a possible D match to TRBD1 (5 bases). CDR3 length: 15 residues. Germline-derived CDR1 and CDR2 are MNHEY and SVGAGI. Trimming took off 3 bases at V and 0 bases at J, with 11 bases between the two ends.